One and the same sample provided the 19 T cell receptor beta chains below, sequenced in a study of blood T cell repertoires in COVID-19. Repertoires were generated with immunoSEQ multiplex PCR, while TCRdb's copy carries only in-frame clones and drops some. This sample has under 450,000 clones, with about 90% found just once. Sequenced sample: PBMCs or T cells enriched from blood (not recorded which). These receptors originate from a young man who had recovered from COVID-19.

This rearrangement joins TRBV30 to TRBJ1-2, with D perhaps matching TRBD1 (5 bases). The germline CDR1 and CDR2 sequences are GTSNPN and SVGIG (reference sequence). Trimming left V 5 bases short and J 0 bases short, with 7 bases between. The CDR3 consists of 12 residues. CDR3 sequence reads: CAWGRANYGYTF. The CDR3 nucleotides are TGTGCCTGGGGCAGGGCTAACTATGGCTACACCTTC.

This chain uses TRBV18 with TRBJ1-6; 8 bases map to TRBD1. The J segment lost 7 bases and the V segment lost 3 bases, leaving 2 bases of the junction unmatched. The CDR3 is made up of 14 amino acids. CDR1 and CDR2 from the germline V gene are KGHSH and LQKENI. The CDR3 spells CASSPDRGNSPLHF. As DNA, the CDR3 is TGTGCCAGCTCACCTGACAGGGGAAATTCACCCCTCCACTTT.

The chain carries TRBV5-6 and TRBJ1-1, with D maybe TRBD1 (5 bases). The CDR3 covers 12 residues. The V and J ends lost 4 bases and 6 bases respectively, with 10 bases between them. The germline CDR1 and CDR2 sequences are SGHDT and YYEEEE. This CDR3 is CASSAGRSEAFF. CDR3 DNA sequence: TGTGCCAGCAGCGCGGGACGCTCTGAAGCTTTCTTT.

This clone was found once. The chain uses TRBV6-6 and TRBJ1-5, with TRBD1 matching over 9 bases. In germline, CDR1 is MNHNY, CDR2 SVGAGI (reference sequence). Germline trimming cut 2 bases from V and 3 bases from J; bases unmatched to any gene: 5. This CDR3 has 16 amino acids. DNA of the CDR3: TGTGCCAGCAGTTACAGCGGACAGGGGTACAATCAGCCCCAGCATTTT. Protein sequence: CASSYSGQGYNQPQHF.

The chain combines TRBV14 with TRBJ1-2, with D perhaps TRBD1 (5 bases). The CDR3 has 14 residues. V dropped 0 bases and J dropped 10 bases, with 15 bases sitting between them. CDR1 SGHDN and CDR2 FVKESK come from the germline V gene. CDR3 sequence (DNA): TGTGCCAGCAGCCAAGATTCAAAGGGCAGGGCCTACACCTTC. This codes for CASSQDSKGRAYTF. The full variable domain, in which reference TRBV14 and TRBJ1-2 provide the parts outside the CDR3, is EAGVTQFPSHSVIEKGQTVTLRCDPISGHDNLYWYRRVMGKEIKFLLHFVKESKQDESGMPNNRFLAERTGGTYSTLKVQPAELEDSGVYFCASSQDSKGRAYTFGSGTRLTVV.

This clone was found once. J is TRBJ1-1 and V is TRBV5-1; no clear D. Germline V gene sequence: CDR1 SGHRS, CDR2 YFSETQ. Trimming took off 5 bases at V and 5 bases at J, with 7 bases between the two ends. The CDR3 contains 11 residues. As DNA, the CDR3 is TGCGCCAGCAGGACACAGACTGAAGCTTTCTTT. Its protein product is CASRTQTEAFF. The variable domain in full, completed from reference TRBV5-1 and TRBJ1-1, reads KAGVTQTPRYLIKTRGQQVTLSCSPISGHRSVSWYQQTPGQGLQFLFEYFSETQRNKGNFPGRFSGRQFSNSRSEMNVSTLELGDSALYLCASRTQTEAFFGQGTRLTVV.

This chain uses TRBV5-4 with TRBJ2-4; TRBD1 might be the D (6 bases). CDR1 and CDR2 from the germline V gene are SGHNT and YYREEE (reference sequence). V lost 4 bases, J lost 1 base, and 12 bases lay in between. The CDR3 sequence is 15 residues long. The CDR3 nucleotides read TGTGCCAGCAGCCCCACAGGGACGGCCAAAAACATTCAGTACTTC. Translation: CASSPTGTAKNIQYF.

CDR3 residues: CASSQGLVSGELFF. The CDR3 region has the DNA TGTGCCAGCAGCCAGGGACTAGTCTCCGGGGAGCTGTTTTTT. This sequence joins TRBV3-1 (or the pseudogene TRBV3-2) and TRBJ2-2; TRBD2 matches at 8 bases. CDR1 LGHDT and CDR2 YNNKEL come from the germline V gene (reference sequence). V lost 3 bases and J lost 6; bases outside the gene matches: 3. This CDR3 is built from 14 residues.

This clone was seen a few times. The chain is built from TRBV5-1 and TRBJ1-2, with D possibly matching TRBD1 (5 bases). The V end lost 3 bases, the J end lost 3 bases, and 6 bases lay between the germline ends. This CDR3 spans 12 amino acids. The germline V gene has CDR1 SGHRS and CDR2 YFSETQ. Here the CDR3 reads CASSWGDYGYTF. The CDR3 coding sequence is TGCGCCAGCAGCTGGGGGGACTATGGCTACACCTTC.

The chain joins TRBV7-2 to TRBJ1-6; a weak D match, TRBD1 (5 bases). Germline CDR1 and CDR2: SGHTA and FQGNSA. Trimming took 1 base from V and 8 from J, leaving 9 bases between them. The CDR3 runs to 14 residues. CDR3 sequence: CASSLGRGHSPLHF. The DNA of the CDR3 is TGTGCCAGCAGCTTAGGGAGGGGTCATTCACCCCTCCACTTT.

The chain joins TRBV4-1 to TRBJ1-1, with D unresolved. In germline, CDR1 is MGHRA, CDR2 YSYEKL. This CDR3 contains 15 residues. V was trimmed by 1 base and J by 11 bases, leaving 20 bases between them. CDR3 residues: CASSQGSRDWVRAFF. The CDR3 coding sequence is TGCGCCAGCAGCCAAGGGTCGCGGGATTGGGTACGGGCTTTCTTT.

The CDR3 here is CASSAGGFYGYTF. The CDR3 coding sequence is TGTGCCAGCAGTGCTGGCGGGTTCTATGGCTACACCTTC. The gene calls are TRBV6-4 and TRBJ1-2; unclear D gene. V lost 4 bases and J lost 4, with 10 bases in between. In germline, CDR1 is MRHNA, CDR2 SNTAGT. The CDR3 length is 13 residues.

The chain has TRBV9 and TRBJ1-5; a possible D gene is TRBD1 (5 bases). Trimming left V 4 bases short and J 7 bases short, with 15 bases between. Germline-derived CDR1 and CDR2 are SGDLS and YYNGEE. The CDR3 is made up of 14 amino acids. The CDR3 region is CASSLGAGKQPQHF. The CDR3 nucleotides are TGTGCCAGCAGCCTTGGGGCAGGTAAACAGCCCCAGCATTTT.

The chain couples TRBV27 to TRBJ1-6; TRBD1 matches 9 bases. CDR3 size: 17 residues. V gave up 4 bases and J gave up 10 bases; unmatched junction bases: 14. Germline CDR1 is MNHEY and CDR2 is SMNVEV (reference sequence). CDR3 DNA sequence: TGTGCCAGCAGTTCTCTCTCGGGACAGGGTAGAGGGTCACCCCTCCACTTT. Translated: CASSSLSGQGRGSPLHF.

This clone was counted only a few times. This chain joins TRBV13 and TRBJ1-3; 7 bases match TRBD1. This CDR3 comprises 15 residues. Germline assignment: CDR1 PRHDT and CDR2 FYEKMQ (reference sequence). After removal of 5 bases from V and 3 bases from J, the junction contained 7 bases not matched to a gene. The CDR3 nucleotides are TGTGCCAGCAGCGTCAACAGGGGAGTTGGAAACACCATATATTTT. Translated: CASSVNRGVGNTIYF.

The chain couples TRBV12-3 or TRBV12-4 to TRBJ1-1; a weak D match, TRBD1 (5 bases). The CDR3 contains 11 residues. V was pared by 5 bases and J by 11 bases, with 12 bases between. Here the CDR3 reads CASSRRQSAFF. CDR3 sequence (DNA): TGTGCCAGCAGTCGACGACAGTCGGCTTTCTTT.

V usage is TRBV30 and J usage is TRBJ1-1, with unresolved D. Germline V gene lookup returns CDR1 GTSNPN and CDR2 SVGIG (reference sequence). The CDR3 totals 12 residues. V lost 2 bases and J 5 bases, leaving 9 bases between the germline ends. The CDR3 protein is CAWSPELTEAFF. The CDR3 DNA is TGTGCCTGGAGTCCTGAGCTTACTGAAGCTTTCTTT.

The rearrangement joins TRBV13 to TRBJ1-2, with D uncertain. The V gene's germline CDR1 is PRHDT and CDR2 FYEKMQ (reference sequence). V was trimmed by 2 bases and J by 9 bases, leaving 19 bases between them. This CDR3 region has 15 residues. CDR3 sequence: CASSLFSSPQRRYTF. Here the CDR3 DNA reads TGTGCCAGCAGCTTATTTTCTTCGCCCCAGCGCCGCTACACCTTC.

The chain links TRBV15 to TRBJ1-4; D may be TRBD1 (6 bases). V dropped 5 bases and J dropped 4 bases, with 14 bases sitting between them. The CDR3 contains 15 residues. Germline V lookup: CDR1 LNHNV, CDR2 YYDKDF (reference sequence). The CDR3: CATSASDSYNEKLFF. In DNA, the CDR3 is TGTGCCACCAGCGCATCGGACAGCTATAATGAAAAACTGTTTTTT.